This paragraph covers one T cell receptor (beta chain) sequence. The target antigen is unknown. The data belong to a study of cytomegalovirus exposure and HLA in healthy donors. Study in general: The same platform was used for the 120 validation repertoires and the 500 to 700 first-cohort repertoires, a later analysis reported. Study results and limitations: Cytomegalovirus association was assigned to about 180 TCR beta chains. In a later analysis, first-cohort TCR clusters were found to tend to co-occur in the roughly 120 validation repertoires.

Clones were sequenced by immunoSEQ multiplex PCR, and TCRdb holds only the in-frame ones, with some missing. The table lists about 100,000 clones, approximately 94% of them singletons. Germline CDR1 and CDR2: LGHNA and YNFKEQ. The CDR3 runs to 19 residues. The V segment lost 0 bases and the J segment 0 bases; nucleotides outside the gene matches: 10. Source material: PBMCs. V and J are TRBV4-2 and TRBJ2-2; 7 nucleotides align to TRBD2. This clonotype originated in a woman younger than 35 in good health and CMV-seronegative. This chain's CDR3 is CASSQDREGRPSNTGELFF. The DNA of the CDR3 is TGTGCCAGCAGCCAAGATAGGGAGGGTAGACCGTCGAACACCGGGGAGCTGTTTTTT.